The rows below give T cell receptor beta chains drawn from one sample of a study of radiation and T cells in renal cell carcinoma. Profiling relied on immunoSEQ multiplex PCR, and the TCRdb table lists in-frame clones only, not all of them. Seen here are around 140,000 clones, about 86% observed once, and the top ten hold over 15%. This specimen consisted of blood, obtained from a patient whose treatment included radiotherapy and nephrectomy. The receptors here all came from a woman in her fifties or sixties with renal cell carcinoma. Each CDR3 is given with its conserved first and last residue.

v_gene	j_gene	len	CDR3aa
TRBV6-1	TRBJ1-5	14	CASSTNRVFQPQHF
TRBV7-9	TRBJ1-2	17	CASSLARSQAQGYGYTF
TRBV5-6	TRBJ2-4	13	CASSFDREPIQYF
TRBV19	TRBJ1-2	13	CASSIRDRGGYTF
TRBV19	TRBJ1-4	14	CASSSQGFNEKLFF
TRBV7-9	TRBJ2-7	15	CASSLARTGLGEQYF
TRBV7-2	TRBJ2-2	15	CASSSEPRATGELFF
TRBV5-6	TRBJ1-1	15	CASSPGTGTGTEAFF
TRBV6-6	TRBJ2-3	15	CASRSAGGYTDTQYF
TRBV19	TRBJ1-1	13	CASSISARTEAFF
TRBV4-3	TRBJ2-7	15	CASSYRTGLRHEQYF
TRBV7-2	TRBJ2-7	14	CASSLTGTTYEQYF
TRBV5-6	TRBJ1-1	14	CASRMDRLNTEAFF
TRBV5-1	TRBJ2-7	14	CASSLGPGANEQYF
TRBV7-2	TRBJ1-5	14	CASSLNSPHQPQHF
TRBV13	TRBJ2-1	17	CASSSRLAGGPLDEQFF
TRBV28	TRBJ1-1	14	CASSITGVLTEAFF
TRBV6-5	TRBJ1-3	15	CASSYSGGRGNTIYF
TRBV9	TRBJ1-1	11	CASSVDTEAFF
TRBV9	TRBJ1-1	13	CASSLPPGRRAFF
TRBV5-1	TRBJ2-6	21	CASSLAQGAFLMDSGANVLTF
TRBV10-3	TRBJ1-1	14	CAISEGSVNTEAFF
TRBV11-1	TRBJ1-2	14	CASSLGQGPYGYTF
TRBV9	TRBJ2-7	15	CASSSRADASYEQYF
TRBV10-1	TRBJ2-3	17	CASSDPTSGGSTDTQYF
TRBV5-1	TRBJ2-7	15	CASSLAGQVIDEQYF
TRBV5-1	TRBJ2-7	14	CASSETGLSYEQYF
TRBV19	TRBJ1-1	13	CASSRTGPGDPFF
TRBV7-9	TRBJ1-1	14	CASSLDRKNTEAFF
TRBV19	TRBJ1-3	14	CASSKTGFENTIYF
TRBV11-1	TRBJ2-2	14	CASRMTSGTGELFF
TRBV28	TRBJ2-7	16	CASSFSYHLISYEQYF
TRBV2	TRBJ1-4	15	CASSGSGTGGEKLFF
TRBV6-1	TRBJ2-3	13	CASSDSERDTQYF
TRBV2	TRBJ2-3	12	CATRMTLDTQYF
TRBV11-3	TRBJ2-1	15	CASSLGRGAYNEQFF
TRBV4-3	TRBJ2-7	14	CASSLIREGAEQYF
TRBV6-6	TRBJ2-1	13	CASSGPGKGEQFF
TRBV7-8	TRBJ2-7	14	CASSSPGQGGEQYF
TRBV18	TRBJ1-1	17	CASSPSRWTAGPAEAFF
TRBV25-1	TRBJ2-2	18	CASSSFEGTRRNTGELFF
TRBV7-6	TRBJ1-2	14	CASSFGDPRHGYTF
TRBV19	TRBJ1-2	16	CASSLGVAVGANGYTF
TRBV7-2	TRBJ2-2	12	CASSLAGGELFF
TRBV5-1	TRBJ1-6	17	CASSLGTDRSYNSPLHF
TRBV10-3	TRBJ2-7	11	CAVAGDRKQYF
TRBV5-5	TRBJ1-6	17	CASSFRVRDSRNSPLHF
TRBV6-6	TRBJ1-5	16	CASSPAIAGGNQPQHF
TRBV6-6	TRBJ2-2	13	CAHRTGGTGELFF
TRBV5-4	TRBJ1-3	16	CASSSRDRGRSGTIYF
TRBV19	TRBJ1-5	15	CASSISPEDNQPQHF
TRBV28	TRBJ1-4	12	CASRRPGEKLFF
TRBV5-1	TRBJ2-3	14	CASSLGALTDTQYF